This T cell receptor (beta chain) derives from a study of cytomegalovirus exposure and HLA in healthy donors. Study-level background: A previous analysis identified more than 100 million unique TCR beta sequences derived from roughly 180 million T cells. Study-wide results and caveats: A later analysis linked a missense variant in DCLRE1C to the trimming of TCR beta V and J genes.

Trimming cost V 4 bases and J 2 bases, with 9 bases left between them. CDR3 size: 15 residues. Germline V gives CDR1 SGHDN, CDR2 FVKESK. A note on this clone: The antigen is undetermined.

With 60 Vbeta and 13 Jbeta primers, the PCR was carried out. Generated by immunoSEQ multiplex PCR, the TCRdb table keeps only in-frame clones and is missing some. Altogether about 150,000 clones are present, roughly 85% being singletons, with the ten largest covering 1%. Donors were nominally healthy when sampled, though unrecorded immune exposures were likely. The clonotype comes from a boy aged 2 to 10 in good health and CMV-seronegative. Specimen: PBMCs. The J gene is TRBJ2-6, the V gene TRBV14; D is ambiguous. The CDR3 reads CASSPRGAGANVLTF. The CDR3 region has the DNA TGTGCCAGCAGCCCCAGAGGTGCTGGGGCCAACGTCCTGACTTTC.